The 28 T cell receptor beta chains listed next were all sequenced from one sample in a study of PD-L1 blockade in urothelial cancer. The table came from immunoSEQ multiplex PCR; TCRdb's copy has only in-frame clones and leaves some out. Of around 100,000 clones detected, approximately 85% appear once; the ten largest clones hold 2% to 3%. The material sequenced was PBMCs, taken around atezolizumab (anti-PD-L1) treatment. Every receptor here comes from a man over 45 with urothelial cancer.

CDR3 nucleotide sequence: TGTGCCAGCAGCTTGGACAGACAGAGCACAGATACGCAGTATTTT. Translation gives CASSLDRQSTDTQYF. The chain couples TRBV7-3 to TRBJ2-3, with D perhaps matching TRBD1 (6 bases). The germline gives CDR1 SGHTA, CDR2 FQGTGA. V lost 3 bases and J lost 0, with 10 bases in between. The CDR3 length is 15 residues.

The CDR3 protein is CASSYSGLAGAQYF. In nucleotides, the CDR3 is TGTGCCAGCAGTTACTCAGGGCTAGCGGGAGCCCAGTACTTC. The V call is TRBV6-5, the J call TRBJ2-5; 10 bases map to TRBD2. CDR3 length: 14 residues. The germline CDR1 and CDR2 sequences are MNHEY and SVGAGI. The V gene end was trimmed by 0 bases and the J gene end by 9 bases; junction bases not matched to a gene: 4.

The chain has TRBV27 and TRBJ2-1; tentatively, D is TRBD1 (6 bases). The germline V and J ends were trimmed by 5 bases and 4 bases, with 15 bases remaining between them. This CDR3 contains 15 residues. Germline-derived CDR1 and CDR2 are MNHEY and SMNVEV (reference sequence). CDR3 in amino acids: CASSRKPTGYNEQFF. The CDR3 DNA reads TGTGCCAGCAGTCGAAAACCCACAGGGTACAATGAGCAGTTCTTC.

This clone was seen a single time. The chain has TRBV15 and TRBJ2-1; 7 bases line up with TRBD2. Germline V gene sequence: CDR1 LNHNV, CDR2 YYDKDF (reference sequence). The CDR3 covers 16 residues. The V and J ends lost 7 bases and 7 bases, in that order; junction bases with no gene match: 16. CDR3 region: CATTKGRAGVANEQFF. CDR3 nucleotide sequence: TGTGCCACCACCAAAGGACGGGCGGGAGTCGCGAATGAGCAGTTCTTC.

This chain uses TRBV18 with TRBJ1-2, with 10 bases that match TRBD1. J gave up 4 bases and V 1 base, and 9 bases lay outside the gene matches. The CDR3 consists of 17 residues. Looked up from germline, CDR1 is KGHSH and CDR2 is LQKENI. As DNA, the CDR3 is TGTGCCAGCTCACCACGGGACAGGGGTTTAGCAACCTATGGCTACACCTTC. Protein: CASSPRDRGLATYGYTF.

The chain employs TRBV7-8 and TRBJ2-7, with 7 positions matching TRBD1. The germline V gene has CDR1 SGHVS and CDR2 FQNEAQ. Trimming removed 8 bases from V and 2 bases from J; junction bases left unmatched: 6. The CDR3 is 13 residues long. The CDR3 DNA reads as TGTGCCAGCGGCAGTGACAGGGCCTACGAGCAGTACTTC. This codes for CASGSDRAYEQYF. The full variable domain, its missing parts supplied by reference TRBV7-8 and TRBJ2-7, is GAGVSQSPRYKVAKRGQDVALRCDPISGHVSLFWYQQALGQGPEFLTYFQNEAQLDKSGLPSDRFFAERPEGSVSTLKIQRTQQEDSAVYLCASGSDRAYEQYFGPGTRLTVT.

In its sample, this clone was seen once. The chain is built from TRBV19 and TRBJ2-1, with 9 nucleotides matching TRBD1. This CDR3 contains 15 residues. The V segment lost 6 bases and the J segment 4 bases; nucleotides outside the gene matches: 7. The germline V gene has CDR1 LNHDA and CDR2 SQIVND (reference sequence). The CDR3 DNA is TGTGCCAGTAGGCACGACAGGGGGGGATACAATGAGCAGTTCTTC. Its protein is CASRHDRGGYNEQFF.

The chain uses TRBV7-3 and TRBJ1-1; 11 nucleotides line up with TRBD1. The CDR3 extends over 15 amino acids. J gave up 5 bases and V 4 bases, and 6 bases lay outside the gene matches. Germline V lookup: CDR1 SGHTA, CDR2 FQGTGA. The CDR3 coding sequence is TGTGCCAGCAGCTCCCTAGGGACAGGGGGAACTGAAGCTTTCTTT. Translated, it gives CASSSLGTGGTEAFF.

The chain joins TRBV15 to TRBJ1-2, with a possible D match to TRBD1 (6 bases). The CDR3 totals 15 residues. Trimming stripped 4 bases from V and 6 bases from J, with 18 bases between. Germline loops: CDR1 LNHNV, CDR2 YYDKDF (reference sequence). CDR3 sequence: CATSTSPRGADGYTF. In nucleotides, the CDR3 is TGTGCCACCAGCACCTCCCCCAGGGGCGCTGATGGCTACACCTTC.

The rearrangement links TRBV10-3 to TRBJ2-5; D might be TRBD2 (6 bases). The CDR3 has 12 amino acids. Germline lookup yields CDR1 ENHRY and CDR2 SYGVKD. With 11 bases removed from V and 5 bases from J, the gap between germline ends came to 15 bases. The CDR3 is CASRTGEETQYF. CDR3 sequence (DNA): TGTGCCTCGAGAACGGGAGAGGAGACCCAGTACTTC.

In its sample, this clone was seen once. This chain links TRBV5-6 with TRBJ2-7, with TRBD1 matching 7 bases. The ends lost 4 bases at V and 4 bases at J; junction bases unmatched: 11. CDR3 length: 15 amino acids. From germline, CDR1 is SGHDT and CDR2 YYEEEE. CDR3 bases: TGTGCCAGCAGCCTGGGAAGACAGGGTATATACGAGCAGTACTTC. It translates to CASSLGRQGIYEQYF. The full variable domain, completed using reference TRBV5-6 and TRBJ2-7, is DAGVTQSPTHLIKTRGQQVTLRCSPKSGHDTVSWYQQALGQGPQFIFQYYEEEERQRGNFPDRFSGHQFPNYSSELNVNALLLGDSALYLCASSLGRQGIYEQYFGPGTRLTVT.

This clone was recorded many times. This sequence joins TRBV5-6 and TRBJ1-2; D uncertain. The CDR3 loop spans 14 amino acids. V lost 4 bases and J lost 5, with 15 bases in between. CDR1 SGHDT and CDR2 YYEEEE come from the germline V gene. CDR3 in DNA: TGTGCCAGCAGCCCCGGTGGAGGATTGTATGGCTACACCTTC. Translating gives CASSPGGGLYGYTF.

The V gene is TRBV18, the J gene TRBJ2-7, with D tentatively TRBD2 (6 bases). V gave up 4 bases and J gave up 2 bases, with 15 bases separating them. Looked up from germline, CDR1 is KGHSH and CDR2 is LQKENI. There are 15 residues in the CDR3. CDR3 loop: CASSRTGDRTYEQYF. CDR3 DNA: TGTGCCAGCTCACGAACGGGGGACCGGACCTACGAGCAGTACTTC.

V usage is TRBV2 and J usage is TRBJ2-5; 7 nucleotides match TRBD1. V was pared by 11 bases and J by 3 bases, with 9 bases of the junction left unmatched. There are 13 residues in the CDR3. Germline V gene data show CDR1 as SNHLY and CDR2 as FYNNEI. The CDR3 DNA follows: TGTGCCGGGTGCCGGACAGGAAAAGAGACCCAGTACTTC. Translation gives CAGCRTGKETQYF.

The chain uses TRBV5-1 and TRBJ2-1; D remains ambiguous. Trimming shortened V by 3 bases and J by 5 bases, and 12 bases separated the two germline ends. Germline V gene sequence: CDR1 SGHRS, CDR2 YFSETQ. This CDR3 has 14 residues. The CDR3 nucleotides read TGCGCCAGCAGCTCGTGGGCACCAAACAATGAGCAGTTCTTC. This translates into CASSSWAPNNEQFF.

The V gene is TRBV14, the J gene TRBJ2-1; D is unresolved. CDR1 is SGHDN, CDR2 FVKESK, per germline. The CDR3 loop spans 16 amino acids. The V end lost 1 base, the J end lost 7 bases, and 17 bases lay between the germline ends. Here the CDR3 reads CASSQVNRLGRNEQFF. CDR3 in DNA: TGTGCCAGCAGCCAAGTTAACCGCCTCGGTCGGAATGAGCAGTTCTTC.

As DNA, the CDR3 is TGTGCCAGCAGACTAGGAGGCGAGAGAGACATTCAGTACTTC. This encodes CASRLGGERDIQYF. The chain is built from TRBV7-9 and TRBJ2-4; D may be TRBD2 (5 bases). The germline V gene has CDR1 SEHNR and CDR2 FQNEAQ (reference sequence). V was clipped by 6 bases and J by 8 bases, with 17 bases between them. The CDR3 totals 14 residues.

This clone has only a few counts. The V call is TRBV18, the J call TRBJ2-5; perhaps TRBD2 as D (6 bases). V was clipped by 0 bases and J by 6 bases, with 14 bases between them. CDR3 length: 15 amino acids. Germline V CDR1 and CDR2: KGHSH, LQKENI. The CDR3 nucleotides read TGTGCCAGCTCACCACCGATGGGACTTGACCAGACCCAGTACTTC. Encoded protein: CASSPPMGLDQTQYF.

The chain joins TRBV6-5 to TRBJ2-1, with 7 nucleotides matching TRBD1. V was pared by 4 bases and J by 3 bases, with 6 bases of the junction left unmatched. This CDR3 has 15 residues. Looked up from germline, CDR1 is MNHEY and CDR2 is SVGAGI. The CDR3: CASSFRDSLYNEQFF. The CDR3 nucleotides read TGTGCCAGCAGTTTCCGGGACAGCCTCTACAATGAGCAGTTCTTC.

V is TRBV14 and J is TRBJ2-6, with 7 bases aligning to TRBD2. Germline CDR1 reads SGHDN; CDR2 reads FVKESK. The V segment lost 4 bases and the J segment 0 bases; nucleotides outside the gene matches: 3. This CDR3 contains 16 residues. This CDR3 reads CASSLGGSSGANVLTF. The CDR3 DNA is TGTGCCAGCAGCCTAGGCGGGAGCTCTGGGGCCAACGTCCTGACTTTC.

The gene calls are TRBV4-1 and TRBJ2-7; 7 bases line up with TRBD1. With 4 bases clipped from V and 3 bases from J, the junction kept 3 bases outside the gene matches. Germline V lookup: CDR1 MGHRA, CDR2 YSYEKL. This CDR3 has 13 residues. CDR3 loop: CASSRGTDYEQYF. As DNA, the CDR3 is TGCGCCAGCAGCCGTGGGACAGACTACGAGCAGTACTTC.

The CDR3 loop is CSESGSYEQYF. The DNA of the CDR3 is TGCAGTGAAAGCGGGAGCTACGAGCAGTACTTC. V usage is TRBV20-1 and J usage is TRBJ2-7; 8 bases fit TRBD2. The CDR3 is 11 amino acids. The germline gives CDR1 DFQATT, CDR2 SNEGSKA (reference sequence). Trimming removed 7 bases from V and 3 bases from J; junction bases left unmatched: 2.

The chain links TRBV4-2 to TRBJ2-6, with 8 bases fitting TRBD1. CDR1 is LGHNA, CDR2 YNFKEQ, per germline. The V gene end was trimmed by 10 bases and the J gene end by 0 bases; junction bases not matched to a gene: 11. CDR3 size: 17 residues. The CDR3 DNA sequence: TGTGCCACTACAGGGGGTGCCCCTAACTCTGGGGCCAACGTCCTGACTTTC. This gives the protein CATTGGAPNSGANVLTF.

The rearrangement links TRBV28 to TRBJ2-2, with 8 bases matching TRBD1. V trimming: 4 bases; J trimming: 2 bases; junction bases outside the gene matches: 3. The CDR3 has 15 residues. Germline CDR1 is MDHEN and CDR2 is SYDVKM. CDR3 protein: CASSSGQDNTGELFF. CDR3 in DNA: TGTGCCAGCAGTTCGGGACAGGATAACACCGGGGAGCTGTTTTTT.

This chain links TRBV7-2 with TRBJ2-3; 12 bases agree with TRBD2. Germline assignment: CDR1 SGHTA and CDR2 FQGNSA. This CDR3 comprises 16 residues. V shed 4 bases and J 3 bases; nucleotides not matched to a gene: 5. The CDR3 DNA reads as TGTGCCAGCAGCTCTCTAGCGGGAGGGATGACAGATACGCAGTATTTT. Protein: CASSSLAGGMTDTQYF.

This chain uses TRBV27 with TRBJ1-5; TRBD1 matches 7 bases. Germline CDR1 and CDR2: MNHEY and SMNVEV (reference sequence). This CDR3 has 14 amino acids. V lost 6 bases and J lost 2; bases outside the gene matches: 4. The chain's CDR3 is CASSIGQGNQPQHF. The CDR3 bases are TGTGCCAGCAGCATCGGACAGGGCAATCAGCCCCAGCATTTT.

The chain links TRBV5-1 to TRBJ1-2; 7 nucleotides match TRBD1. CDR3 length: 14 residues. V shed 3 bases, J shed 0 bases, and the junction held 2 bases outside the gene matches. The V gene's germline CDR1 is SGHRS and CDR2 YFSETQ. CDR3 in amino acids: CASSWDRANYGYTF. CDR3 bases: TGCGCCAGCAGCTGGGACAGAGCTAACTATGGCTACACCTTC. Together with reference TRBV5-1 and TRBJ1-2, the CDR3 gives the full variable domain: KAGVTQTPRYLIKTRGQQVTLSCSPISGHRSVSWYQQTPGQGLQFLFEYFSETQRNKGNFPGRFSGRQFSNSRSEMNVSTLELGDSALYLCASSWDRANYGYTFGSGTRLTVV.

The rearrangement uses TRBV7-9 and TRBJ2-5, with TRBD2 identical over 13 bases. Germline CDR1 reads SEHNR; CDR2 reads FQNEAQ (reference sequence). V lost 5 bases, J lost 4 bases, and 4 bases stayed unmatched. CDR3 length: 15 amino acids. The CDR3 is CASSPRTSGRETQYF. CDR3 coding DNA: TGTGCCAGCAGCCCACGGACTAGCGGGAGAGAGACCCAGTACTTC. Supplemented by reference TRBV7-9 and TRBJ2-5, the full variable domain reads DTGVSQNPRHKITKRGQNVTFRCDPISEHNRLYWYRQTLGQGPEFLTYFQNEAQLEKSRLLSDRFSAERPKGSFSTLEIQRTEQGDSAMYLCASSPRTSGRETQYFGPGTRLLVL.